This T cell receptor (beta chain) originates from a study of CD8 T cells in ankylosing spondylitis. Findings and limits, study-wide: Reactive arthritis synovial fluid and blood previously showed some of these motif variants. Significant enrichment of disease-linked clones was reported in matched ankylosing spondylitis synovial fluid.

The CDR3 consists of 12 residues. Trimming shortened V by 2 bases and J by 3 bases, and 6 bases separated the two germline ends. The V gene's germline CDR1 is SGHDT and CDR2 YYEEEE. This clonotype was observed at least ten times. Its target is unknown. Each TCR beta library was made by quantitative 5'-RACE that incorporated molecular barcodes. One entry per CDR3 protein, called by TCRdb with MiXCR from the 5' RACE reads. Of roughly 250,000 distinct CDR3 sequences in the sample, around 7.8% were seen once. The chain employs TRBV5-6 and TRBJ2-7; D is unclear. The material sequenced was blood, either unsorted or a sorted T cell fraction (not recorded which). The receptor's source is a male donor with ankylosing spondylitis or in good health (not recorded which). The CDR3 loop reads CASSFSRYEQYF. CDR3 in DNA: TGTGCCAGCAGCTTCTCACGCTACGAGCAGTACTTC.